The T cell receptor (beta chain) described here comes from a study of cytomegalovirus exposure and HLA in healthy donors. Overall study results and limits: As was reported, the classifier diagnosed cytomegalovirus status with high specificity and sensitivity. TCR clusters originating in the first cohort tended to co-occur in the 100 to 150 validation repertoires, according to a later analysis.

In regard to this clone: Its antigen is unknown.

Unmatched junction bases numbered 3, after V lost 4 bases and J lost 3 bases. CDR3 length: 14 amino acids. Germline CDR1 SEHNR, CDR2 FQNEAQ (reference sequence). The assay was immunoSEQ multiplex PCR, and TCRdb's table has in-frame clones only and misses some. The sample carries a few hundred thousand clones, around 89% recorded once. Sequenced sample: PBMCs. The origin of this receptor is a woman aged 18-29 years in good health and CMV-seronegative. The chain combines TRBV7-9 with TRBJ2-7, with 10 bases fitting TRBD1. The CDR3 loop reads CASSSGTGDYEQYF. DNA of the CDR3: TGTGCCAGCAGCTCGGGGACAGGGGACTACGAGCAGTACTTC.